The 32 T cell receptor beta chains below come from one sample, sequenced in a study of T cell changes during pregnancy in multiple sclerosis. Here immunoSEQ multiplex PCR was the method, and the copy in TCRdb shows in-frame clones only, minus some. The sample lists over 50,000 clones, about nine tenths occurring once. The starting material was peripheral blood, obtained in the first trimester of pregnancy. These receptors originate from a female donor in good health, enrolled as a control in a pregnancy study.

CDR3: CASSQVTGSTGELFF. The CDR3 DNA follows: TGCGCCAGCAGCCAAGTCACAGGGAGCACCGGGGAGCTGTTTTTT. This chain connects TRBV4-3 to TRBJ2-2; weak D call: TRBD1 (6 bases). This CDR3 is built from 15 residues. V was pared by 1 base and J by 4 bases, with 10 bases between. Germline V gene lookup returns CDR1 LGHNA and CDR2 YSLEER.

The chain employs TRBV11-1 and TRBJ2-2, with D maybe TRBD1 (5 bases). The CDR3 consists of 15 residues. V was shortened by 3 bases and J by 0 bases, with 8 bases between the two germline ends. CDR1 and CDR2 from the germline V gene are SGHAT and FQDESV (reference sequence). CDR3 nucleotides: TGTGCCAGCAGCTTTGGGGCAACGAACACCGGGGAGCTGTTTTTT. This encodes CASSFGATNTGELFF.

This chain uses TRBV5-5 with TRBJ1-2, with 9 bases fitting TRBD1. With 4 bases clipped from V and 5 bases from J, the junction kept 9 bases outside the gene matches. CDR1 SGHKS and CDR2 YYEKEE come from the germline V gene (reference sequence). There are 15 residues in the CDR3. CDR3 loop: CASSPRWTGVYGYTF. As DNA, the CDR3 is TGTGCCAGCAGCCCCCGCTGGACAGGGGTATATGGCTACACCTTC.

J is TRBJ2-2 and V is TRBV7-2; TRBD1 matches at 8 bases. Germline values: CDR1 SGHTA, CDR2 FQGNSA. J lost 15 bases, V lost 2 bases, and 5 bases had no gene match. The CDR3 is 12 amino acids. CDR3 sequence reads: CASSLTGGWLFF. In DNA, the CDR3 is TGTGCCAGCAGCTTAACAGGGGGGTGGTTGTTTTTT.

The V and J genes are TRBV14 and TRBJ1-6; D may be TRBD1 (6 bases). Trimming cost V 3 bases and J 8 bases, with 20 bases left between them. The length of the CDR3 is 17 residues. The germline CDR1 and CDR2 sequences are SGHDN and FVKESK. The CDR3 loop is CASSHLGTPNIHSPLHF. CDR3 DNA: TGTGCCAGCAGCCACTTAGGGACACCCAACATACATTCACCCCTCCACTTT.

The J gene is TRBJ2-2, the V gene TRBV30; perhaps TRBD2 as D (7 bases). The CDR3 runs 14 residues. CDR1 GTSNPN and CDR2 SVGIG come from the germline V gene (reference sequence). V lost 0 bases and J lost 6, with 11 bases in between. The CDR3 nucleotides are TGTGCCTGGAGTGTGACGGGGGGCCCCGGGGAGCTGTTTTTT. It encodes CAWSVTGGPGELFF.

This chain joins TRBV6-1 and TRBJ1-1; unclear D gene. The germline V gene encodes CDR1 MNHNS and CDR2 SASEGT. V was trimmed by 5 bases and J by 4 bases, leaving 11 bases between them. The CDR3 loop spans 13 amino acids. The CDR3 loop is CASSTSGVTEAFF. The CDR3, as DNA: TGTGCCAGCAGTACCTCCGGGGTCACTGAAGCTTTCTTT.

This clone occurred once. V gene TRBV10-3 combines with J gene TRBJ2-7, with 10 bases aligning to TRBD1. The CDR3 has 14 residues. The germline gives CDR1 ENHRY, CDR2 SYGVKD. V shed 6 bases and J 2 bases; nucleotides not matched to a gene: 4. CDR3 DNA: TGTGCCATCAGCCTCGGGACAGGGGCCTACGAGCAGTACTTC. This gives the protein CAISLGTGAYEQYF.

J is TRBJ2-6 and V is TRBV4-2, with a tentative D call TRBD1 (5 bases). This CDR3 is 16 amino acids long. V gave up 1 base and J gave up 4 bases, with 11 bases separating them. Germline CDR1 reads LGHNA; CDR2 reads YNFKEQ. This chain's CDR3 is CASSQVRESGANVLTF. CDR3 DNA: TGTGCCAGCAGCCAAGTCAGGGAATCCGGGGCCAACGTCCTGACTTTC.

The CDR3 here is CASSISSGAWNEQFF. The CDR3 region has the DNA TGTGCCAGTAGTATTTCATCTGGGGCGTGGAATGAGCAGTTCTTC. V is TRBV19 and J is TRBJ2-1; D is perhaps TRBD1 (5 bases). V dropped 3 bases and J dropped 7 bases, with 16 bases sitting between them. Per germline, CDR1 LNHDA and CDR2 SQIVND (reference sequence). This CDR3 is 15 amino acids long.

The chain uses TRBV11-3 and TRBJ2-7; no firm D call. Per the germline V gene, CDR1 is SGHNT and CDR2 is YENEEA. CDR3 length: 14 residues. The V end was cut by 4 bases, the J end by 0 bases, with 10 bases between. The CDR3 DNA follows: TGTGCCAGCAGCTCCACGCCCAGCTCCTACGAGCAGTACTTC. Its protein product is CASSSTPSSYEQYF.

J is TRBJ2-7 and V is TRBV5-6; D might be TRBD2 (6 bases). V lost 4 bases to trimming and J lost 0 bases, with 23 bases between them. The CDR3 is made up of 18 amino acids. The V gene's germline CDR1 is SGHDT and CDR2 YYEEEE. DNA for the CDR3: TGTGCCAGCAGCACCCAAACCAGTTCGGGGAGGCCCTCCTACGAGCAGTACTTC. This encodes CASSTQTSSGRPSYEQYF.

This rearrangement joins TRBV7-9 to TRBJ2-7; perhaps TRBD2 as D (6 bases). CDR1 is SEHNR and CDR2 is FQNEAQ in the germline V gene (reference sequence). The CDR3 covers 14 residues. V lost 5 bases and J lost 5, with 16 bases in between. The CDR3 DNA reads as TGTGCCAGCAGCCCCCGGCGGGGATCCGACGAGCAGTACTTC. Translation: CASSPRRGSDEQYF. Full variable domain (outside the CDR3, taken from reference TRBV7-9 and TRBJ2-7): DTGVSQNPRHKITKRGQNVTFRCDPISEHNRLYWYRQTLGQGPEFLTYFQNEAQLEKSRLLSDRFSAERPKGSFSTLEIQRTEQGDSAMYLCASSPRRGSDEQYFGPGTRLTVT.

The rearrangement links TRBV15 to TRBJ1-5, with 7 bases identical to TRBD1. The CDR3 covers 16 residues. J was trimmed by 8 bases and V by 0 bases; bases with no gene match: 10. Germline V lookup: CDR1 LNHNV, CDR2 YYDKDF (reference sequence). As DNA, the CDR3 is TGTGCCACCAGCAGAGATCCTGACAGGGCGGAGAAGCCCCAGCATTTT. Its protein is CATSRDPDRAEKPQHF.

The chain recombines TRBV7-2 with TRBJ1-2; TRBD1 matches 8 bases. V trimming: 4 bases; J trimming: 4 bases; junction bases outside the gene matches: 2. Germline V lookup: CDR1 SGHTA, CDR2 FQGNSA. CDR3 length: 13 amino acids. As DNA, the CDR3 is TGTGCCAGCAGCTGGACAGGGAGCTATGGCTACACCTTC. Translated, it gives CASSWTGSYGYTF.

The chain joins TRBV4-2 to TRBJ2-5, with TRBD2 identical over 8 bases. The CDR3 has 18 residues. The ends lost 1 base at V and 0 bases at J; junction bases unmatched: 10. Germline-derived CDR1 and CDR2 are LGHNA and YNFKEQ. The DNA for the CDR3 is TGTGCCAGCAGCCAAGTGGTATCGGCGGGGGGTTACCAAGAGACCCAGTACTTC. Translated, it gives CASSQVVSAGGYQETQYF.

The chain recombines TRBV7-9 with TRBJ1-4; 7 positions agree with TRBD1. Trimming at V came to 5 bases and at J to 0 bases, leaving 3 bases not matched to a gene. Germline V gene lookup returns CDR1 SEHNR and CDR2 FQNEAQ (reference sequence). CDR3 size: 15 residues. The CDR3 nucleotides read TGTGCCAGCAGCCCCGGGACAGCAACTAATGAAAAACTGTTTTTT. Translating it yields CASSPGTATNEKLFF.

The chain combines TRBV14 with TRBJ1-1; D not resolved. Germline V gene sequence: CDR1 SGHDN, CDR2 FVKESK. The CDR3 runs 17 residues. The V end lost 4 bases, the J end lost 4 bases, and 22 bases lay between the germline ends. CDR3 DNA: TGTGCCAGCAGCCCGACACCCACTTCGAAGTTTGTCACTGAAGCTTTCTTT. This codes for CASSPTPTSKFVTEAFF. The full variable domain, completed using reference TRBV14 and TRBJ1-1, is EAGVTQFPSHSVIEKGQTVTLRCDPISGHDNLYWYRRVMGKEIKFLLHFVKESKQDESGMPNNRFLAERTGGTYSTLKVQPAELEDSGVYFCASSPTPTSKFVTEAFFGQGTRLTVV.

This clone came up once. This sequence joins TRBV9 and TRBJ2-1; D is possibly TRBD2 (5 bases). The germline gives CDR1 SGDLS, CDR2 YYNGEE. The CDR3 has 15 residues. V shed 0 bases and J shed 6 bases, with 13 bases lying between them. The CDR3 DNA sequence: TGTGCCAGCAGCGTAGGTGGCGGGCCCGTCAATGAGCAGTTCTTC. Translating it yields CASSVGGGPVNEQFF.

The gene calls are TRBV30 and TRBJ2-1; 10 nucleotides agree with TRBD2. The CDR3 is 15 residues long. Trimming removed 3 bases from V and 4 bases from J; junction bases left unmatched: 6. The germline V gene has CDR1 GTSNPN and CDR2 SVGIG (reference sequence). This CDR3 reads CAWSPSGGNYNEQFF. For the CDR3, the DNA is TGTGCCTGGAGCCCTAGCGGGGGAAATTACAATGAGCAGTTCTTC. The full variable domain, completed using reference TRBV30 and TRBJ2-1, is SQTIHQWPATLVQPVGSPLSLECTVEGTSNPNLYWYRQAAGRGLQLLFYSVGIGQISSEVPQNLSASRPQDRQFILSSKKLLLSDSGFYLCAWSPSGGNYNEQFFGPGTRLTVL.

V and J are TRBV5-5 and TRBJ2-2; 11 nucleotides match TRBD1. V lost 7 bases and J lost 6; bases outside the gene matches: 5. The CDR3 consists of 14 residues. Germline lookup yields CDR1 SGHKS and CDR2 YYEKEE (reference sequence). For the CDR3, the DNA is TGTGCCAGCTGGGACAGGGGGATGGCCGGGGAGCTGTTTTTT. It yields the protein CASWDRGMAGELFF.

The V gene is TRBV7-3, the J gene TRBJ2-1; 13 bases agree with TRBD2. After removal of 5 bases from V and 5 bases from J, the junction contained 3 bases not matched to a gene. The CDR3 length is 15 residues. Germline CDR1 is SGHTA and CDR2 is FQGTGA. CDR3: CASSELAGGNNEQFF. Here the CDR3 DNA reads TGTGCCAGCAGCGAACTAGCGGGGGGGAACAATGAGCAGTTCTTC.

The chain is built from TRBV2 and TRBJ1-1, with 7 bases lining up with TRBD1. The CDR3 is made up of 12 amino acids. Germline V gene sequence: CDR1 SNHLY, CDR2 FYNNEI. V was clipped by 10 bases and J by 4 bases; unmatched bases: 6. The CDR3 coding sequence is TGTGCCACCCTGTCAGGGGGCACTGAAGCTTTCTTT. This gives the protein CATLSGGTEAFF. The full variable domain, completed using reference TRBV2 and TRBJ1-1, is EPEVTQTPSHQVTQMGQEVILRCVPISNHLYFYWYRQILGQKVEFLVSFYNNEISEKSEIFDDQFSVERPDGSNFTLKIRSTKLEDSAMYFCATLSGGTEAFFGQGTRLTVV.

V and J are TRBV6-5 and TRBJ2-7, with 8 bases that match TRBD1. V dropped 4 bases and J dropped 4; count of bases not matched to a gene: 9. Germline CDR1 reads MNHEY; CDR2 reads SVGAGI. The CDR3 spans 15 residues. In DNA form, the CDR3 reads TGTGCCAGCAGTTCCTTGGACAGGGTGAGGTACGAGCAGTACTTC. It specifies CASSSLDRVRYEQYF.

The chain uses TRBV4-2 and TRBJ2-7; D unclear. This CDR3 is 14 amino acids long. Germline V gives CDR1 LGHNA, CDR2 YNFKEQ. With 0 bases removed from V and 2 bases from J, the gap between germline ends came to 8 bases. The CDR3 DNA reads as TGTGCCAGCAGCCAAGATAACGGTCCCTACGAGCAGTACTTC. Its protein is CASSQDNGPYEQYF.

The chain links TRBV5-1 to TRBJ2-3; D perhaps matches TRBD1 (5 bases). Trimming stripped 2 bases from V and 3 bases from J, with 10 bases between. CDR3 length equals 14 residues. CDR1 is SGHRS and CDR2 is YFSETQ in the germline V gene. The DNA for the CDR3 is TGCGCCAGCAGCTTCTCCAGGGAAACAGATACGCAGTATTTT. Its translation: CASSFSRETDTQYF.

This clone was picked up one time. The chain has TRBV5-6 and TRBJ1-2; the D is unclear. The CDR3 covers 11 residues. Deletions cut 0 bases from V and 7 bases from J, with 4 bases between. Germline-derived CDR1 and CDR2 are SGHDT and YYEEEE. Written as DNA, the CDR3 is TGTGCCAGCAGCTTGGGAGGTGGCTACACCTTC. It translates to CASSLGGGYTF.

V is TRBV2 and J is TRBJ2-2, with 11 positions matching TRBD2. This CDR3 region has 19 residues. The V and J ends lost 7 bases and 4 bases, in that order; junction bases with no gene match: 17. Germline CDR1 SNHLY, CDR2 FYNNEI. For the CDR3, the DNA is TGTGCCAGCATGGTTCTAGCGGGGGGCCAATTCGAGGGCACCGGGGAGCTGTTTTTT. It encodes CASMVLAGGQFEGTGELFF.

The chain is built from TRBV11-3 and TRBJ2-3; TRBD2 matches at 7 bases. The CDR3 is 15 amino acids. The germline V gene has CDR1 SGHNT and CDR2 YENEEA. V dropped 5 bases and J dropped 4; count of bases not matched to a gene: 9. DNA of the CDR3: TGTGCCAGCAGCCATCGGGACTATCCCCCAGATACGCAGTATTTT. Encoded protein: CASSHRDYPPDTQYF.

J is TRBJ1-2 and V is TRBV11-2; 8 bases are shared with TRBD1. CDR1 SGHAT and CDR2 FQNNGV come from the germline V gene. CDR3 length equals 15 residues. V lost 5 bases and J lost 6; bases outside the gene matches: 11. The CDR3 DNA is TGTGCCAGCAGCCTTCGCCCCAGGGGGCATAATGGCTACACCTTC. Translated, it gives CASSLRPRGHNGYTF. Full variable domain (outside the CDR3, taken from reference TRBV11-2 and TRBJ1-2): EAGVAQSPRYKIIEKRQSVAFWCNPISGHATLYWYQQILGQGPKLLIQFQNNGVVDDSQLPKDRFSAERLKGVDSTLKIQPAKLEDSAVYLCASSLRPRGHNGYTFGSGTRLTVV.

J is TRBJ2-3 and V is TRBV6-5; D gene uncertain. The CDR3 length is 15 residues. CDR1 MNHEY and CDR2 SVGAGI come from the germline V gene. The V end lost 6 bases, the J end lost 0 bases, and 13 bases lay between the germline ends. Here the CDR3 reads CASSLETTSTDTQYF. In nucleotides, the CDR3 is TGTGCCAGCAGCCTAGAGACGACTAGCACAGATACGCAGTATTTT.

The chain employs TRBV6-5 and TRBJ1-4; 9 nucleotides line up with TRBD1. This CDR3 comprises 15 residues. CDR1 is MNHEY, CDR2 SVGAGI, per germline. The J segment lost 8 bases and the V segment lost 6 bases, leaving 10 bases of the junction unmatched. CDR3 in amino acids: CASSLGQGRGEKLFF. For the CDR3, the DNA is TGTGCCAGCAGCCTCGGACAGGGGAGGGGCGAAAAACTGTTTTTT.